This TCR beta chain was retrieved from a study of CD8+CD57+ T cells in acquired aplastic anemia. At the level of the study: The mean DNA yield obtained from sorted CD4+ and CD8+ cells came to around 3 ug.

The use of genomic DNA as template underpinned the TCR beta VDJ and CDR3 profiling. TCRdb re-called the reads with MiXCR, one entry per CDR3 protein. The table includes 250,000 to 300,000 distinct CDR3 sequences, 56% detected once. CD8+CD57+ cell expansion, shown by flow cytometry, had occurred in the patients selected for sequencing. The CDR3 has 13 amino acids. V was pared by 2 bases and J by 2 bases, with 7 bases between. Per the germline V gene, CDR1 is ENHRY and CDR2 is SYGVKD. The chain employs TRBV10-3 and TRBJ2-7, with a weak D call TRBD1 (6 bases). This sequence originates from a human donor with aplastic anemia. Sequenced input: sorted CD4+, CD8+, or CD8+CD57+ T cells (not recorded which) from PBMCs. CDR3 sequence: CAISEGDTYEQYF. The CDR3 DNA reads TGTGCCATCAGTGAGGGGGACACCTACGAGCAGTACTTC.